Described below is a single T cell receptor beta chain sequence and its context. This sample is drawn from a study of cytomegalovirus exposure and HLA in healthy donors. Measured with immunoSEQ multiplex PCR; TCRdb has only the in-frame clones, and not every one. The sample carries about 98,000 clones, roughly 87% recorded once. This CDR3 spans 14 amino acids. The V gene end was trimmed by 3 bases and the J gene end by 1 base; junction bases not matched to a gene: 2. Germline-derived CDR1 and CDR2 are ENHRY and SYGVKD. The source of this sequence is a man aged 18 to 30 in good health and CMV-seropositive. The sample comprised PBMCs. The chain has TRBV10-3 and TRBJ1-1, with 7 positions matching TRBD1. CDR3 nucleotides: TGTGCCATCAGTGACAGGGGGTCGAACACTGAAGCTTTCTTT. As protein: CAISDRGSNTEAFF.